Listed below are T cell receptor beta chains from one sample, sequenced in a study of spatial heterogeneity in lung cancer. TCRdb reprocessed the 5' RACE reads via MiXCR and lists one record per CDR3 protein. The table includes 20,000 to 25,000 distinct CDR3 sequences, around 4.8% detected once. Sequenced here: lung tumor tissue, sampled at surgery. These receptors all stem from a male donor with early-stage non-small cell lung cancer. The CDR3 runs from the conserved cysteine through the conserved F or W. The D gene is left open where the match is weak. Clone size is given for some rows only: seen once, a few or many times, or a class if the clone is expanded.

J | V | size | D | CDR3 | DNA
TRBJ2-7 | TRBV27 | many | - | CASSTPGTPYEQYF | TGTGCCAGCAGCACCCCCGGGACTCCCTACGAGCAGTACTTC
TRBJ2-7 | TRBV5-4 | - | TRBD1 | CASSNWTGIDYEQYF | TGTGCCAGCAGCAATTGGACAGGGATTGACTACGAGCAGTACTTC
TRBJ2-7 | TRBV10-3 | many | - | CATLSGINEQYF | TGTGCCACCCTATCAGGGATCAACGAGCAGTACTTC
TRBJ1-5 | TRBV12-3/TRBV12-4 | many | - | CASSFRLNQPQHF | TGTGCCAGCAGTTTCCGCCTCAATCAGCCCCAGCATTTT
TRBJ1-1 | TRBV6-6 | many | - | CASSLGGEAFF | TGTGCCAGCAGTTTAGGTGGAGAAGCTTTCTTT
TRBJ1-2 | TRBV7-2 | many | - | CASSLDSSGYTF | TGTGCCAGCAGCTTAGATTCTTCTGGCTACACCTTC
TRBJ1-2 | TRBV6-2/TRBV6-3 | few | - | CASSYPWYGYTF | TGTGCCAGCAGTTACCCATGGTATGGCTACACCTTC
TRBJ2-4 | TRBV5-6 | - | - | CASSLSAGKNIQYF | TGTGCCAGCAGCTTGTCTGCAGGCAAAAACATTCAGTACTTC
TRBJ2-5 | TRBV11-2 | few | TRBD2 | CASSLGLAGGETQYF | TGTGCCAGCAGCTTAGGGTTAGCGGGGGGAGAGACCCAGTACTTC
TRBJ2-7 | TRBV28 | many | - | CASNPAGGSYEQYF | TGTGCCAGCAACCCGGCCGGCGGGTCCTACGAGCAGTACTTC
TRBJ1-5 | TRBV19 | few | - | CASRRNSNQPQHF | TGTGCCAGTAGGCGGAATAGCAATCAGCCCCAGCATTTT
TRBJ1-1 | TRBV5-1 | many | - | CASSLQGDTEAFF | TGCGCCAGCAGCCTCCAGGGTGACACTGAAGCTTTCTTT
TRBJ2-1 | TRBV11-3 | - | - | CASSSGRGSSSYNEQFF | TGTGCCAGCAGCTCGGGTCGGGGTTCGAGCTCCTACAATGAGCAGTTCTTC
TRBJ2-7 | TRBV19 | few | - | CASSIANNPGGNEQYF | TGTGCCAGTTCGATCGCCAATAACCCTGGGGGGAACGAGCAGTACTTC
TRBJ2-2 | TRBV7-2 | many | - | CASSSIRASATGELFF | TGTGCCAGCAGCTCCATAAGGGCTAGCGCAACCGGGGAGCTGTTTTTT
TRBJ1-5 | TRBV7-2 | many | TRBD1 | CASSSRQGDQPQHF | TGTGCCAGCAGCTCTAGACAGGGGGATCAGCCCCAGCATTTT
TRBJ2-7 | TRBV5-1 | many | TRBD2 | CASSPLGVAGGIRDEQYF | TGCGCCAGCAGCCCTTTAGGGGTTGCGGGAGGGATTAGGGACGAGCAGTACTTC
TRBJ2-3 | TRBV19 | many | - | CASSLGRNTDTQYF | TGTGCCAGTAGTCTAGGACGGAACACAGATACGCAGTATTTT
TRBJ1-4 | TRBV11-2 | few | - | CASSSGGMGEKLFF | TGTGCCAGCAGCTCCGGAGGGATGGGTGAAAAACTGTTTTTT
TRBJ2-5 | TRBV5-1 | many | TRBD1 | CASSPGTGGVETQYF | TGCGCCAGCAGCCCCGGGACAGGGGGCGTTGAGACCCAGTACTTC
TRBJ1-5 | TRBV20-1 | many | - | CSARTPNQPQHF | TGCAGTGCTAGGACTCCCAATCAGCCCCAGCATTTT
TRBJ2-2 | TRBV5-5 | many | - | CASSLTGANTGELFF | TGTGCCAGCAGCTTGACGGGAGCCAACACCGGGGAGCTGTTTTTT
TRBJ2-3 | TRBV10-1 | - | TRBD2 | CASTPWGSGGAPDTQYF | TGCGCCAGCACCCCCTGGGGTAGCGGGGGGGCTCCAGATACGCAGTATTTT
TRBJ2-3 | TRBV4-3 | many | - | CASSQDSYRRGLSTDTQYF | TGCGCCAGCAGCCAAGATTCATATAGAAGGGGCTTAAGCACAGATACGCAGTATTTT
TRBJ2-5 | TRBV6-6 | many | - | CASSPVVVAVETQYF | TGTGCCAGCAGCCCCGTCGTAGTAGCGGTAGAGACCCAGTACTTC
TRBJ1-1 | TRBV27 | many | - | CASSSASGGGGGNTEAFF | TGTGCCAGCAGTTCGGCGTCGGGAGGCGGTGGGGGCAACACTGAAGCTTTCTTT
TRBJ2-7 | TRBV5-1 | many | TRBD1 | CASSSGTGGYEQYF | TGCGCCAGCAGCTCTGGGACAGGGGGCTACGAGCAGTACTTC
TRBJ2-7 | TRBV7-2 | many | TRBD1 | CASSPGGGQGAYEQYF | TGTGCCAGCAGCCCGGGAGGGGGACAGGGGGCCTACGAGCAGTACTTC
TRBJ2-5 | TRBV5-6 | many | - | CASEAGRKETQYF | TGTGCCAGCGAGGCAGGGAGGAAGGAGACCCAGTACTTC
TRBJ1-4 | TRBV28 | medium-sized | - | CASSLPAVGEKLFF | TGTGCCAGCAGTTTACCGGCGGTGGGTGAAAAACTGTTTTTT
TRBJ2-3 | TRBV3-1 | many | TRBD2 | CASSQGRGFTDTQYF | TGTGCCAGCAGCCAAGGGCGGGGGTTCACAGATACGCAGTATTTT
TRBJ2-4 | TRBV27 | many | TRBD2 | CASSVLTSGRNIQYF | TGTGCCAGCAGTGTCCTGACTAGCGGGAGAAACATTCAGTACTTC
TRBJ2-7 | TRBV6-2/TRBV6-3 | many | - | CASQVGGAGPREQYF | TGTGCCAGTCAGGTAGGGGGAGCGGGACCTCGCGAGCAGTACTTC
TRBJ2-6 | TRBV3-1 | many | - | CASSPRDRSSGANVLTF | TGTGCCAGCAGCCCCCGGGACCGATCTTCTGGGGCCAACGTCCTGACTTTC
TRBJ1-1 | TRBV12-3/TRBV12-4 | few | - | CASSYRDGAEAFF | TGTGCCAGCAGTTACAGGGATGGGGCTGAAGCTTTCTTT
TRBJ2-1 | TRBV7-2 | - | TRBD2 | CASSSSGTSGYNEQFF | TGTGCCAGCAGCTCGTCCGGGACTAGCGGTTACAATGAGCAGTTCTTC
TRBJ2-5 | TRBV28 | many | - | CASSSRARGPETQYF | TGTGCCAGCAGTTCCCGAGCACGGGGGCCAGAGACCCAGTACTTC
TRBJ1-5 | TRBV20-1 | many | - | CSAQGNQGIQPQHF | TGCAGTGCACAAGGTAACCAGGGTATACAGCCCCAGCATTTT
TRBJ1-2 | TRBV24-1 | few | - | CATSRTAANYGYTF | TGTGCCACCAGCCGGACAGCTGCTAACTATGGCTACACCTTC
TRBJ2-1 | TRBV7-2 | many | TRBD2 | CASSPKSGGYNEQFF | TGTGCCAGCAGCCCTAAAAGCGGGGGCTACAATGAGCAGTTCTTC
TRBJ1-2 | TRBV7-3 | many | - | CASRSPLRYYGYTF | TGTGCCAGCAGATCCCCATTACGGTACTATGGCTACACCTTC